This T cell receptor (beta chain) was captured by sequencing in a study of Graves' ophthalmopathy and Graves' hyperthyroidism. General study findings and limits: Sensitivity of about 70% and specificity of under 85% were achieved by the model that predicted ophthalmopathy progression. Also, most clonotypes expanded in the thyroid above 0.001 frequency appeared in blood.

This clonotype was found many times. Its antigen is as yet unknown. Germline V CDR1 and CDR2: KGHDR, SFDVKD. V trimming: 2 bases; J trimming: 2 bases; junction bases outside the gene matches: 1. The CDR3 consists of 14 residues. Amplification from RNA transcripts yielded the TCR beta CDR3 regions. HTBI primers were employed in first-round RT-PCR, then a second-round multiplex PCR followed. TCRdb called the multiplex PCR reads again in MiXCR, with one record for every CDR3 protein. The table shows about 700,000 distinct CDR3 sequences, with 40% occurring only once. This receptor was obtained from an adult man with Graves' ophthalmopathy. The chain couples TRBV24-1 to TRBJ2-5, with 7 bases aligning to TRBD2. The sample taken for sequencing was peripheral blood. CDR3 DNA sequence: TGTGCCACCAGTGATTACGGGGGGCAAGAGACCCAGTACTTC. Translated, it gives CATSDYGGQETQYF.